This T cell receptor beta chain was sequenced during a study of blood T cells in healthy people across ages. This clonotype was counted a few times. CDR1 and CDR2 (germline): SGHRS, YFSETQ. The CDR3 is 16 amino acids. The V gene end was trimmed by 1 base and the J gene end by 5 bases; junction bases not matched to a gene: 8. A second 7 to 11 cycle PCR used barcoded and J-beta primers. Every cDNA was tagged by a template-switch adaptor with 12 random nucleotides. Sequencing of every sample gave 2.5 million or more CDR3-containing paired-end reads. TCRdb itself ran the 5' RACE reads through MiXCR, one entry per CDR3 protein. The sample has under 2 million distinct CDR3 sequences, about 31% seen once. Each individual donor underwent a draw of ten milliliters of peripheral blood.

This rearrangement joins TRBV5-1 to TRBJ2-1, with 8 bases matching TRBD2. This sequence originates from a woman in her twenties or thirties in good health. Sequenced material: blood. CDR3 amino acids: CASSLLGLADNNEQFF. The DNA of the CDR3 is TGCGCCAGCAGCTTGTTAGGACTAGCTGATAACAATGAGCAGTTCTTC.